This T cell receptor (beta chain) appears in the sequencing data of a study of cytomegalovirus exposure and HLA in healthy donors. Study conclusions and caveats: Many donors shared some public TCRs, even though most TCR sequences were rare.

Germline CDR1 GTSNPN, CDR2 SVGIG (reference sequence). The ends were cut back, 0 bases at V and 0 bases at J, with 6 bases in the middle. The CDR3 loop spans 15 amino acids. All donors participated as healthy donors of bone marrow. Worth noting for this clone: The antigen is unknown.

Use of 60 Vbeta and 13 Jbeta primers characterized the PCR. Generated by immunoSEQ multiplex PCR, the TCRdb table keeps only in-frame clones and is missing some. The sample has roughly 150,000 clones; approximately 80% are singletons. Sequenced input: PBMCs. This sequence joins TRBV30 and TRBJ2-6; D gene unclear. The sequence was obtained from a man aged 25-40 years in good health and CMV-seropositive. Here the CDR3 reads CAWSVSVSGANVLTF. The CDR3 DNA follows: TGTGCCTGGAGTGTATCGGTCTCTGGGGCCAACGTCCTGACTTTC.